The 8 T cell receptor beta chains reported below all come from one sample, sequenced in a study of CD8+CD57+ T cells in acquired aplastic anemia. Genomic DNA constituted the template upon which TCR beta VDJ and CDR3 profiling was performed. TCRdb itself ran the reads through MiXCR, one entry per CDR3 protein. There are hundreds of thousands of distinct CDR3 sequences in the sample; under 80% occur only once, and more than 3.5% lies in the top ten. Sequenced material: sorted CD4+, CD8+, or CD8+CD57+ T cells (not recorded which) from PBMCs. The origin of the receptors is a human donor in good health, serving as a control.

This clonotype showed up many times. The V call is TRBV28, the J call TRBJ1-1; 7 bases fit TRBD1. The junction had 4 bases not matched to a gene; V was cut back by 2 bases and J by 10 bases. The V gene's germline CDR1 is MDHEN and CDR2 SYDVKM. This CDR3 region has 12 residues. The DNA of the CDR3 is TGTGCCAGCAGTTTAGAAGCAGGGGGAGCTTTCTTT. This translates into CASSLEAGGAFF.

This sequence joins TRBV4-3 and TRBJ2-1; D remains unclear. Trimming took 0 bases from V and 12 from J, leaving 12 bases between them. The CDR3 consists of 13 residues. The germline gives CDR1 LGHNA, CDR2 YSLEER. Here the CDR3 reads CASSQDNRVRQFF. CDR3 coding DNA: TGCGCCAGCAGCCAAGATAATAGGGTTCGGCAGTTCTTC.

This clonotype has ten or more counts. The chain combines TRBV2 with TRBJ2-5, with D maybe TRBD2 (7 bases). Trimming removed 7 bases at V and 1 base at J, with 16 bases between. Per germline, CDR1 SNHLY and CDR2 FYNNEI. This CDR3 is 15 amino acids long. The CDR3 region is CASKNLRGAQETQYF. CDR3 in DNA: TGTGCCAGCAAGAATCTACGGGGGGCCCAAGAGACCCAGTACTTC. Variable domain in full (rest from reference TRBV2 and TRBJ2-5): EPEVTQTPSHQVTQMGQEVILRCVPISNHLYFYWYRQILGQKVEFLVSFYNNEISEKSEIFDDQFSVERPDGSNFTLKIRSTKLEDSAMYFCASKNLRGAQETQYFGPGTRLLVL.

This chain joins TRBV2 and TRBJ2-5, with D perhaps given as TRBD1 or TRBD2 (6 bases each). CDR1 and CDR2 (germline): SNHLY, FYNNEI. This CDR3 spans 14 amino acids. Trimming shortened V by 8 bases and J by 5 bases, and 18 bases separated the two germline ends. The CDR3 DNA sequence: TGTGCCAGCCGCTTACGGGGGCGGGGCGAGACCCAGTACTTC. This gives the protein CASRLRGRGETQYF.

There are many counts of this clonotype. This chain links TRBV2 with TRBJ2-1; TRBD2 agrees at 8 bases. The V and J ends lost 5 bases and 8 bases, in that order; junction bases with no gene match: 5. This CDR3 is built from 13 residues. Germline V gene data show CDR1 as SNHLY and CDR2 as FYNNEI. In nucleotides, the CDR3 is TGTGCCAGCAGTACCCGGGGGGGCGATGAGCAGTTCTTC. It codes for CASSTRGGDEQFF.

The CDR3 is CASRTTTVKNFF. Here the CDR3 DNA reads TGCGCCAGCAGAACGACGACAGTCAAGAATTTCTTT. The chain combines TRBV5-1 with TRBJ1-1; the D gene is possibly TRBD1 (5 bases). Germline values: CDR1 SGHRS, CDR2 YFSETQ. This CDR3 is built from 12 residues. The ends were cut back, 5 bases at V and 13 bases at J, with 18 bases in the middle.

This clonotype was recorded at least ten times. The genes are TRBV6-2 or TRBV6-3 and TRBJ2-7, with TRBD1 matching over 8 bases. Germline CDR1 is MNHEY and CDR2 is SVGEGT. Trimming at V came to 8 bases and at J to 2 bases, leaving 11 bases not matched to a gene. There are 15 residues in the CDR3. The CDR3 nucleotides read TGTGCCAGCGGATCATCGAGACAGGGGCCCTACGAGCAGTACTTC. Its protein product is CASGSSRQGPYEQYF.

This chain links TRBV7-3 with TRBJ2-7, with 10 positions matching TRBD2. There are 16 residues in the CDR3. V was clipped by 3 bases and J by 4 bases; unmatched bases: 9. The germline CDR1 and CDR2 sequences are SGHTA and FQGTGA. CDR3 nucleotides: TGTGCCAGCAGCTTGGGGGCTAGCGGGAGTTGGTACGAGCAGTACTTC. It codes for CASSLGASGSWYEQYF. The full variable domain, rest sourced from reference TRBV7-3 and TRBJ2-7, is GAGVSQTPSNKVTEKGKYVELRCDPISGHTALYWYRQSLGQGPEFLIYFQGTGAADDSGLPNDRFFAVRPEGSVSTLKIQRTERGDSAVYLCASSLGASGSWYEQYFGPGTRLTVT.